These 31 T cell receptor beta chains share one sample of origin, sequenced in a study of T cell repertoires in cytomegalovirus infection. MiXCR was run by TCRdb on the reads, yielding one entry per CDR3 protein. The data show hundreds of thousands of distinct CDR3 sequences, roughly 31% seen once. Source material: PBMCs. Source of these receptors: a human donor in good health (CMV status not recorded). Some clones in this sample may be carry-over from other donors' samples.

This chain uses TRBV6-2 or TRBV6-3 with TRBJ1-2, with 7 positions matching TRBD1. Trimming took 6 bases from V and 5 from J; bases not matched to a gene: 12. The CDR3 is 15 residues long. Germline lookup yields CDR1 MNHEY and CDR2 SVGEGT. The DNA for the CDR3 is TGTGCCAGCAGGAGGGGGGACAGCTACAATTATGGCTACACCTTC. Protein: CASRRGDSYNYGYTF.

This clonotype was counted a single time. A junction boundary mismatches the germline segment, possibly from a read error. The genes are TRBV7-9 and TRBJ1-4; the D is unclear. Germline V gene data show CDR1 as SEHNR and CDR2 as FQNEAQ (reference sequence). The CDR3 runs to 15 residues. CDR3 DNA: TGTGCCAGCAGCTCCGGGCCCCCCAACTCGGAAAACCTGTTTTTT. Translation: CASSSGPPNSENLFF.

With respect to this clonotype: Being one base from a much bigger clone, this may be a read error. This rearrangement joins TRBV7-2 to TRBJ1-5, with a possible D match to TRBD1 (6 bases). This CDR3 comprises 14 residues. V lost 7 bases to trimming and J lost 6 bases, with 16 bases between them. Germline V gene data show CDR1 as SGHTA and CDR2 as FQGNSA. CDR3 region: CASIFSGVSQPQHF. DNA of the CDR3: TGTGCCAGCATCTTCTCAGGGGTTAGTCAGCCCCAGCATTTT.

This clonotype was seen a few times. The gene calls are TRBV4-2 and TRBJ2-1; 9 bases align to TRBD1. Germline V gene lookup returns CDR1 LGHNA and CDR2 YNFKEQ. V dropped 1 base and J dropped 4; count of bases not matched to a gene: 5. The CDR3 spans 16 residues. Here the CDR3 reads CASSQVGGTGYNEQFF. CDR3 coding DNA: TGTGCCAGCAGCCAAGTGGGGGGGACAGGGTACAATGAGCAGTTCTTC.

This clonotype was seen ten or more times. The chain combines TRBV2 with TRBJ1-5, with D uncertain. Germline V gene lookup returns CDR1 SNHLY and CDR2 FYNNEI. The V end was cut by 1 base, the J end by 4 bases, with 5 bases between. The CDR3 totals 13 residues. The CDR3, as DNA: TGTGCCAGCAGTGAAGACCTTAATCAGCCCCAGCATTTT. Encoded protein: CASSEDLNQPQHF.

This clonotype was counted only a few times. The chain uses TRBV20-1 and TRBJ2-1; TRBD2 matches 12 bases. Germline CDR1 reads DFQATT; CDR2 reads SNEGSKA (reference sequence). CDR3 length: 15 amino acids. J lost 6 bases, V lost 3 bases, and 6 bases had no gene match. The CDR3 spells CSASRRLAGANEQFF. CDR3 DNA sequence: TGCAGTGCTAGTCGGCGACTAGCGGGGGCCAATGAGCAGTTCTTC.

With respect to this clonotype: One junction end does not reproduce the germline sequence, and a read error may be involved. The rearrangement links TRBV15 to TRBJ2-1; the D is unclear. The germline V gene encodes CDR1 LNHNV and CDR2 YYDKDF (reference sequence). The CDR3 consists of 13 residues. CDR3 coding DNA: TGTGCCACCAGCAGAGAATCCTTCAATGAGCAGTTCTTC. Its protein is CATSRESFNEQFF.

V usage is TRBV12-5 and J usage is TRBJ1-3; D call uncertain. V lost 6 bases to trimming and J lost 1 base, with 7 bases between them. CDR1 is LGHNT, CDR2 FRNRAP, per germline. CDR3 length: 13 residues. The CDR3 bases are TGTGCTAGTGGGACTTCATCTGGAAACACCATATATTTT. Encoded protein: CASGTSSGNTIYF. Looking up the rest from reference TRBV12-5 and TRBJ1-3 gives the full variable domain: DARVTQTPRHKVTEMGQEVTMRCQPILGHNTVFWYRQTMMQGLELLAYFRNRAPLDDSGMPKDRFSAEMPDATLATLKIQPSEPRDSAVYFCASGTSSGNTIYFGEGSWLTVV.

The chain recombines TRBV6-1 with TRBJ2-4; 15 nucleotides line up with TRBD2. V was pared by 6 bases and J by 0 bases, with 6 bases of the junction left unmatched. Germline V gives CDR1 MNHNS, CDR2 SASEGT. This CDR3 has 18 residues. The CDR3, as DNA: TGTGCCAGCAGGCAGGGACTAGCGGGGGGCATAGCCAAAAACATTCAGTACTTC. This sequence encodes CASRQGLAGGIAKNIQYF.

This clonotype was counted a few times. This sequence joins TRBV7-9 and TRBJ2-2, with D unclear. V shed 6 bases and J shed 4 bases, with 18 bases lying between them. Germline assignment: CDR1 SEHNR and CDR2 FQNEAQ (reference sequence). This CDR3 comprises 16 residues. The CDR3 sequence is CASSPRSPPGTGELFF. CDR3 coding DNA: TGTGCCAGCAGTCCCAGGTCCCCTCCGGGCACCGGGGAGCTGTTTTTT.

There are a few counts of this clonotype. The V gene is TRBV24-1, the J gene TRBJ2-7, with D perhaps TRBD1 or TRBD2 (5 bases each). The CDR3 length is 16 residues. Trimming removed 7 bases at V and 0 bases at J, with 18 bases between. The germline V gene encodes CDR1 KGHDR and CDR2 SFDVKD. CDR3 sequence: CATRVGDRRSSYEQYF. The CDR3 region has the DNA TGTGCCACCAGAGTAGGGGACCGAAGGAGCTCCTACGAGCAGTACTTC.

This chain joins TRBV24-1 and TRBJ2-3, with a possible D match to TRBD1 (6 bases). V gave up 4 bases and J gave up 0 bases, with 10 bases separating them. The CDR3 extends over 15 amino acids. In germline, CDR1 is KGHDR, CDR2 SFDVKD. In DNA, the CDR3 is TGTGCCACCAGTGACCGACAGGTTAGCACAGATACGCAGTATTTT. Amino acids: CATSDRQVSTDTQYF.

This clonotype was counted a few times. The V and J genes are TRBV4-1 and TRBJ2-5; D possibly matches TRBD1 or TRBD2 (6 bases each). This CDR3 is built from 16 residues. Deletions cut 0 bases from V and 2 bases from J, with 13 bases between. The germline V gene has CDR1 MGHRA and CDR2 YSYEKL. This CDR3 is CASSQEEGHGQETQYF. As DNA, the CDR3 is TGCGCCAGCAGCCAAGAGGAGGGACACGGACAAGAGACCCAGTACTTC.

This clonotype was detected only a few times. V is TRBV28 and J is TRBJ1-6; 9 positions agree with TRBD1. Trimming took 3 bases from V and 7 from J; bases not matched to a gene: 7. This CDR3 is built from 16 residues. Germline V CDR1 and CDR2: MDHEN, SYDVKM. The CDR3: CASSLLDRGENSPLHF. In DNA, the CDR3 is TGTGCCAGCAGTTTGCTCGACAGGGGGGAAAATTCACCCCTCCACTTT.

The V gene is TRBV4-3, the J gene TRBJ1-5, with 8 nucleotides matching TRBD1. Trimming cost V 1 base and J 11 bases; bases outside gene matches: 10. This CDR3 region has 15 residues. Germline assignment: CDR1 LGHNA and CDR2 YSLEER. CDR3 in amino acids: CASSQGQGRNHTQHF. The CDR3 nucleotides are TGCGCCAGCAGCCAAGGACAGGGGCGCAATCATACCCAGCATTTT.

The rearrangement links TRBV6-5 to TRBJ1-2, with 8 bases lining up with TRBD1. Germline V gives CDR1 MNHEY, CDR2 SVGAGI. The CDR3 runs to 13 residues. After removal of 6 bases from V and 4 bases from J, the junction contained 4 bases not matched to a gene. The CDR3 region has the DNA TGTGCCAGCAGACCGACAGGGGCCTATGGCTACACCTTC. Amino acids: CASRPTGAYGYTF.

Details on this clonotype: Germline is not matched at one junction end, which may reflect a read error. This chain joins TRBV7-2 and TRBJ1-1, with 8 bases matching TRBD1. The germline gives CDR1 SGHTA, CDR2 FQGNSA. The CDR3 length is 14 residues. CDR3 nucleotide sequence: TGTGCCAGCAGCGAGGACAGGGTGAACAATGAAGCTTTCTTT. Translation gives CASSEDRVNNEAFF.

The CDR3 nucleotides read TGTGCCAGCAGCGTAGAGGGTAACTATGGCTACACCTTC. This sequence encodes CASSVEGNYGYTF. The chain joins TRBV9 to TRBJ1-2, with no clear D. CDR1 and CDR2 (germline): SGDLS, YYNGEE. This CDR3 contains 13 residues. V dropped 0 bases and J dropped 1 base, with 4 bases sitting between them.

V usage is TRBV29-1 and J usage is TRBJ2-7, with D possibly being TRBD1 (5 bases). Germline assignment: CDR1 SQVTM and CDR2 ANQGSEA. V was trimmed by 6 bases and J by 0 bases, leaving 12 bases between them. The length of the CDR3 is 13 residues. CDR3 nucleotide sequence: TGCAGCGTGGGTGGCAGGGACTCCTACGAGCAGTACTTC. Its protein is CSVGGRDSYEQYF.

This clonotype was recorded at least ten times. This chain links TRBV6-1 with TRBJ2-7, with D uncertain. The V end lost 5 bases, the J end lost 9 bases, and 11 bases lay between the germline ends. The CDR3 spans 11 residues. CDR1 and CDR2 (germline): MNHNS, SASEGT. The DNA of the CDR3 is TGTGCCAGCAGTTCCGGACGGAGGCAGTACTTC. This codes for CASSSGRRQYF.

This clonotype was observed a few times. The chain carries TRBV4-1 and TRBJ1-1, with D hard to call. Germline lookup yields CDR1 MGHRA and CDR2 YSYEKL. V was trimmed by 0 bases and J by 1 base, leaving 3 bases between them. The CDR3 sequence is 13 residues long. CDR3 DNA: TGCGCCAGCAGCCAAGACTGGAACACTGAAGCTTTCTTT. This translates into CASSQDWNTEAFF.

The rearrangement links TRBV20-1 to TRBJ2-1, with 7 bases lining up with TRBD2. Germline trimming cut 0 bases from V and 4 bases from J; bases unmatched to any gene: 18. CDR3 length: 19 residues. The germline gives CDR1 DFQATT, CDR2 SNEGSKA (reference sequence). The CDR3 coding sequence is TGCAGTGCTAGAGATAAGGTATACAGCAAGAGCGGGGTATACAATGAGCAGTTCTTC. This translates into CSARDKVYSKSGVYNEQFF.

This clonotype was found many times. This chain joins TRBV7-2 and TRBJ2-3; D perhaps matches TRBD2 (5 bases). The V and J ends lost 5 bases and 1 base respectively, with 22 bases between them. CDR3 length: 18 residues. CDR1 is SGHTA and CDR2 is FQGNSA in the germline V gene. CDR3 DNA: TGTGCCAGCAGCCCCAACCAAAATAGTGGGAGACGCACAGATACGCAGTATTTT. It codes for CASSPNQNSGRRTDTQYF.

This clonotype was picked up a small number of times. V is TRBV6-2 or TRBV6-3 and J is TRBJ1-1; D may be TRBD1 (5 bases). CDR1 is MNHEY, CDR2 SVGEGT, per germline. The CDR3 totals 13 residues. With 3 bases removed from V and 5 bases from J, the gap between germline ends came to 10 bases. The CDR3 here is CASSYRDLTEAFF. The CDR3 DNA sequence: TGTGCCAGCAGTTATCGGGACTTAACTGAAGCTTTCTTT.

With regard to this clonotype: Relative to the germline gene, one junction end is altered; a read error may explain this. This chain joins TRBV12-3 or TRBV12-4 and TRBJ2-1, with unresolved D. This CDR3 has 12 amino acids. This CDR3 reads CASRIQYNGQFF. CDR3 bases: TGTGCCAGCAGAATTCAGTACAATGGGCAGTTCTTC.

This clonotype was counted many times. The rearrangement uses TRBV7-6 and TRBJ1-6; 9 nucleotides agree with TRBD1. The CDR3 length is 15 residues. The V gene's germline CDR1 is SGHVS and CDR2 FNYEAQ. Losses at the gene ends were 4 bases for V and 10 bases for J; bases not matched to a gene: 8. CDR3 sequence (DNA): TGTGCCAGCAGCTCCTCGACAGGGGGGGAATCACCCCTCCACTTT. As protein: CASSSSTGGESPLHF.

The J gene is TRBJ2-1, the V gene TRBV5-6, with a weak D call TRBD1 (6 bases). Germline CDR1 and CDR2: SGHDT and YYEEEE. V dropped 1 base and J dropped 8 bases, with 13 bases sitting between them. This CDR3 region has 14 residues. In DNA, the CDR3 is TGTGCCAGCAGCTTGCAAACAGGGAGTCATGAGCAGTTCTTC. Its translation is CASSLQTGSHEQFF.

This clonotype was found a few times. This rearrangement joins TRBV4-3 to TRBJ2-7; D not certain. Trimming removed 3 bases from V and 2 bases from J, with 11 bases in between. This CDR3 has 14 residues. Per the germline V gene, CDR1 is LGHNA and CDR2 is YSLEER. The CDR3 DNA is TGCGCCAGCAGCCATCGAGACGGCCCCTACGAGCAGTACTTC. It encodes CASSHRDGPYEQYF.

The sample holds a few counts of this clonotype. The chain joins TRBV6-5 to TRBJ1-4; tentatively, D is TRBD1 (6 bases). The V and J ends lost 5 bases and 4 bases respectively, with 17 bases between them. The CDR3 is made up of 16 amino acids. CDR1 and CDR2 (germline): MNHEY, SVGAGI. The CDR3 protein is CASSPLRQAINEKLFF. The CDR3 DNA reads as TGTGCCAGCAGTCCCCTCAGACAGGCGATTAATGAAAAACTGTTTTTT.

V and J are TRBV4-2 and TRBJ2-1, with 8 positions matching TRBD1. CDR1 is LGHNA and CDR2 is YNFKEQ in the germline V gene. The J segment lost 0 bases and the V segment lost 1 base, leaving 2 bases of the junction unmatched. The CDR3 length is 16 residues. The CDR3 bases are TGTGCCAGCAGCCAAGGACAGGGGCGCTCCTACAATGAGCAGTTCTTC. Protein: CASSQGQGRSYNEQFF.

CDR3 region: CASSHWGQGSAQETQYF. In DNA, the CDR3 is TGTGCCAGCAGCCACTGGGGACAGGGATCCGCCCAAGAGACCCAGTACTTC. The chain has TRBV11-1 and TRBJ2-5; 9 bases line up with TRBD1. J was trimmed by 1 base and V by 5 bases; bases with no gene match: 11. The CDR3 totals 17 residues. CDR1 and CDR2 (germline): SGHAT, FQDESV (reference sequence).